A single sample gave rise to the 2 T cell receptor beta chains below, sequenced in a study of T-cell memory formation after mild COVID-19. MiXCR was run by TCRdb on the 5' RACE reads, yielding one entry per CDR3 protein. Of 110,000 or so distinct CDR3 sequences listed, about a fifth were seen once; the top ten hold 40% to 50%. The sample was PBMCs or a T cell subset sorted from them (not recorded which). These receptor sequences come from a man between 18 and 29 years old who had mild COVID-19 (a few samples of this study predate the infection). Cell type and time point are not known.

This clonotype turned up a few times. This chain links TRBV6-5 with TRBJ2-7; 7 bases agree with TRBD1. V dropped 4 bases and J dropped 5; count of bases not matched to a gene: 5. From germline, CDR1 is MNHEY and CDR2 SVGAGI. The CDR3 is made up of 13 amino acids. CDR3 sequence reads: CASSFDRDNEQYF. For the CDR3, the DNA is TGTGCCAGCAGTTTCGACAGGGACAACGAGCAGTACTTC.

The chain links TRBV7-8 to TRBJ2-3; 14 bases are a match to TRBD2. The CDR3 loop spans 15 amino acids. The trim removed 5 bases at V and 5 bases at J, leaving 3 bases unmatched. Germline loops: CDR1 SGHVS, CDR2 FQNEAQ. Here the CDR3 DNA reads TGTGCCAGCAGCCCCGGACTAGCGGGGGGAGATACGCAGTATTTT. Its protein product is CASSPGLAGGDTQYF.